The 5 T cell receptor beta chains listed next were all sequenced from one sample in a study of PD-L1 blockade in urothelial cancer. Time point specified: peripheral blood 6 weeks after treatment start. Method: immunoSEQ multiplex PCR; TCRdb's copy keeps in-frame clones and lacks some. Among 80,000 to 95,000 clones listed, approximately 87% were seen once. The sample consisted of PBMCs, taken around atezolizumab (anti-PD-L1) treatment. Source of these receptors: a man between 65 and 79 years old with urothelial cancer.

The chain uses TRBV2 and TRBJ2-2; 7 nucleotides line up with TRBD1. V shed 4 bases and J 6 bases; nucleotides not matched to a gene: 5. This CDR3 contains 14 residues. Germline values: CDR1 SNHLY, CDR2 FYNNEI. The CDR3 here is CASSANRGAGELFF. The DNA for the CDR3 is TGTGCCAGCAGTGCAAACAGGGGAGCCGGGGAGCTGTTTTTT.

This sequence joins TRBV18 and TRBJ2-7, with D perhaps TRBD1 (6 bases). Trimming removed 3 bases from V and 0 bases from J, with 9 bases in between. The CDR3 spans 14 residues. The germline V gene encodes CDR1 KGHSH and CDR2 LQKENI. DNA of the CDR3: TGTGCCAGCTCACCGAGGGACAACTCCTACGAGCAGTACTTC. This gives the protein CASSPRDNSYEQYF.

The chain combines TRBV7-2 with TRBJ2-3, with 8 bases matching TRBD2. This CDR3 has 17 residues. CDR1 SGHTA and CDR2 FQGNSA come from the germline V gene. The ends lost 1 base at V and 5 bases at J; junction bases unmatched: 11. CDR3 loop: CASSLESAAGARDTQYF. The CDR3 DNA reads as TGTGCCAGCAGCTTAGAGTCTGCAGCGGGGGCTAGAGATACGCAGTATTTT.

CDR3 bases: TGTGCCAGCAGCTTAGCGGGACAGGGAAAGAATGGCTACACCTTC. This codes for CASSLAGQGKNGYTF. The rearrangement joins TRBV7-9 to TRBJ1-2; 9 bases fit TRBD1. In germline, CDR1 is SEHNR, CDR2 FQNEAQ (reference sequence). The V and J ends lost 0 bases and 6 bases, in that order; junction bases with no gene match: 5. This CDR3 spans 15 amino acids.

This sequence joins TRBV19 and TRBJ2-7; unclear D gene. Per germline, CDR1 LNHDA and CDR2 SQIVND (reference sequence). V gave up 8 bases and J gave up 2 bases, with 7 bases separating them. This CDR3 comprises 11 residues. Written as DNA, the CDR3 is TGTGCCAGTTCCGCGGCCTACGAGCAGTACTTC. Residues: CASSAAYEQYF.